These 8 T cell receptor beta chains were all obtained from the same sample, sequenced in a study of shared clonotypes between healthy human individuals. Method: immunoSEQ multiplex PCR; TCRdb's copy keeps in-frame clones and lacks some. The table lists 800,000 to 1,200,000 clones, more than 75% of them singletons. Input material: memory CD4+ T cells from PBMCs. The subset: CD45RA-negative fraction. The origin of the receptors is a man in his late teens or twenties in good health. Some clones in this sample may be carry-over from other donors' samples.

As to this clone: The identical CDR3 is also encoded by other nucleotide sequences in the sample. The V and J genes are TRBV15 and TRBJ1-3; D is undetermined. Germline assignment: CDR1 LNHNV and CDR2 YYDKDF (reference sequence). Deletions cut 1 base from V and 3 bases from J, with 1 base between. The CDR3 sequence is 12 residues long. The CDR3 nucleotides are TGTGCCACCAGCAGAGGTGGAAACACCATATATTTT. This gives the protein CATSRGGNTIYF. Full variable domain (remainder filled in from reference TRBV15 and TRBJ1-3): DAMVIQNPRYQVTQFGKPVTLSCSQTLNHNVMYWYQQKSSQAPKLLFHYYDKDFNNEADTPDNFQSRRPNTSFCFLDIRSPGLGDTAMYLCATSRGGNTIYFGEGSWLTVV.

The rearrangement joins TRBV7-2 to TRBJ2-7; 8 nucleotides agree with TRBD2. The CDR3 runs to 15 residues. The germline gives CDR1 SGHTA, CDR2 FQGNSA. V lost 3 bases, J lost 2 bases, and 6 bases stayed unmatched. CDR3 bases: TGTGCCAGCAGCTTTTATAGCGGGGCAACCTACGAGCAGTACTTC. This translates into CASSFYSGATYEQYF.

The chain uses TRBV18 and TRBJ2-4; D is undetermined. V dropped 6 bases and J dropped 0 bases, with 15 bases sitting between them. Germline CDR1 and CDR2: KGHSH and LQKENI. There are 16 residues in the CDR3. Here the CDR3 reads CASSNGLGLAKNIQYF. Written as DNA, the CDR3 is TGTGCCAGCTCCAACGGCTTAGGCCTAGCCAAAAACATTCAGTACTTC.

The gene calls are TRBV5-1 and TRBJ1-1, with unresolved D. Trimming removed 1 base at V and 1 base at J, with 8 bases between. Germline CDR1 is SGHRS and CDR2 is YFSETQ. This CDR3 has 14 amino acids. The CDR3 region is CASSLTYGNTEAFF. The CDR3 DNA reads as TGCGCCAGCAGCTTGACCTATGGGAACACTGAAGCTTTCTTT.

This rearrangement joins TRBV28 to TRBJ2-2, with D possibly matching TRBD1 (6 bases). V lost 6 bases and J 4 bases, leaving 15 bases between the germline ends. This CDR3 spans 15 amino acids. Germline lookup yields CDR1 MDHEN and CDR2 SYDVKM. The CDR3 protein is CASRQGGEGTGELFF. In DNA form, the CDR3 reads TGTGCCAGCAGACAAGGGGGAGAGGGCACCGGGGAGCTGTTTTTT.

The V gene is TRBV21-1, the J gene TRBJ1-2. TRBV21-1 represents a pseudogene. There are 12 residues in the CDR3. The CDR3 reads CASSKVTRGYTF. The DNA for the CDR3 is TGTGCCAGCAGCAAAGTTACGAGGGGCTACACCTTC.

This chain links TRBV6-5 with TRBJ1-2; possible D gene TRBD1, 6 bases. This CDR3 is built from 13 residues. Germline CDR1 and CDR2: MNHEY and SVGAGI. Trimming took off 8 bases at V and 2 bases at J, with 12 bases between the two ends. The CDR3 bases are TGTGCCAGCGGGGGCAGGAGGAACTATGGCTACACCTTC. Translated: CASGGRRNYGYTF.

This clone occurred a few times. V and J are TRBV19 and TRBJ1-2; 8 bases line up with TRBD1. Germline CDR1 is LNHDA and CDR2 is SQIVND (reference sequence). J was trimmed by 8 bases and V by 7 bases; bases with no gene match: 6. The CDR3 contains 12 residues. The CDR3 region is CASTNRGGGYTF. Written as DNA, the CDR3 is TGTGCCAGTACGAACAGGGGGGGAGGCTACACCTTC. Full variable domain (rest looked up from reference TRBV19 and TRBJ1-2): DGGITQSPKYLFRKEGQNVTLSCEQNLNHDAMYWYRQDPGQGLRLIYYSQIVNDFQKGDIAEGYSVSREKKESFPLTVTSAQKNPTAFYLCASTNRGGGYTFGSGTRLTVV.